These 30 T cell receptor beta chains were all obtained from the same sample, sequenced in a study of PD-1 blockade in classical Hodgkin lymphoma. Clones were read by immunoSEQ multiplex PCR, and TCRdb kept only the in-frame ones, dropping some. The top ten hold more than 10% of the sample, which has 50,000 or so clones, approximately 76% seen once. Time point meaning: cycle 4 day 1 (C4D1), after more than 5 weeks of nivolumab. Autologous stem cell transplantation was followed by relapse in every patient, and brentuximab vedotin exposure varied. The material sequenced was peripheral blood mononuclear cells (PBMCs), taken before the fourth cycle of nivolumab. The source of these receptors is a human donor with classical Hodgkin lymphoma.

This chain connects TRBV7-8 to TRBJ1-1; D ambiguous. CDR1 SGHVS and CDR2 FQNEAQ come from the germline V gene. V lost 3 bases and J 0 bases, leaving 8 bases between the germline ends. This CDR3 region has 14 residues. For the CDR3, the DNA is TGTGCCAGCAGCTTTTCCCGGGTGAACACTGAAGCTTTCTTT. Translation: CASSFSRVNTEAFF.

The V and J genes are TRBV7-9 and TRBJ2-7; 9 bases agree with TRBD1. V lost 4 bases, J lost 6 bases, and 22 bases stayed unmatched. The CDR3 covers 19 residues. CDR1 is SEHNR, CDR2 FQNEAQ, per germline (reference sequence). CDR3 sequence (DNA): TGTGCCAGCAGCTCATATATGGGGACAGGTGCTACAGGGGGCCGCGAGCAGTACTTC. This sequence encodes CASSSYMGTGATGGREQYF.

The genes are TRBV5-4 and TRBJ1-2; no clear D gene. CDR3 length: 13 amino acids. The V gene's germline CDR1 is SGHNT and CDR2 YYREEE (reference sequence). The V and J ends lost 0 bases and 0 bases respectively, with 3 bases between them. The CDR3 coding sequence is TGTGCCAGCAGCTTGGTTTCTAACTATGGCTACACCTTC. It specifies CASSLVSNYGYTF.

This rearrangement joins TRBV18 to TRBJ2-4; D is possibly TRBD2 (5 bases). The germline V and J ends were trimmed by 3 bases and 0 bases, with 9 bases remaining between them. The CDR3 is made up of 15 amino acids. Germline loops: CDR1 KGHSH, CDR2 LQKENI. CDR3 region: CASSPDLLAKNIQYF. CDR3 DNA sequence: TGTGCCAGCTCACCGGACTTATTAGCCAAAAACATTCAGTACTTC.

The rearrangement uses TRBV28 and TRBJ2-1; D is possibly TRBD1 or TRBD2 (6 bases each). This CDR3 has 14 residues. Germline V CDR1 and CDR2: MDHEN, SYDVKM. V gave up 5 bases and J gave up 0 bases, with 8 bases separating them. The CDR3 sequence: CASSGGGSYNEQFF. The CDR3 bases are TGTGCCAGCAGTGGAGGGGGCTCCTACAATGAGCAGTTCTTC. The full variable domain, completed using reference TRBV28 and TRBJ2-1, is DVKVTQSSRYLVKRTGEKVFLECVQDMDHENMFWYRQDPGLGLRLIYFSYDVKMKEKGDIPEGYSVSREKKERFSLILESASTNQTSMYLCASSGGGSYNEQFFGPGTRLTVL.

This chain joins TRBV11-3 and TRBJ2-2; no clear D gene. CDR3 length: 15 amino acids. Trimming took off 4 bases at V and 3 bases at J, with 12 bases between the two ends. The germline V gene encodes CDR1 SGHNT and CDR2 YENEEA. The CDR3 DNA reads TGTGCCAGCAGCTCGGATGACAAGTACACCGGGGAGCTGTTTTTT. It translates to CASSSDDKYTGELFF.

The gene calls are TRBV7-9 and TRBJ1-1; D possibly corresponds to TRBD1 (5 bases). Trimming removed 8 bases from V and 8 bases from J, with 15 bases in between. Germline V gene lookup returns CDR1 SEHNR and CDR2 FQNEAQ (reference sequence). This CDR3 has 12 amino acids. The CDR3 DNA reads TGTGCCAGCGTCTCTGGGACTGCAGAAGCTTTCTTT. It encodes CASVSGTAEAFF.

This rearrangement joins TRBV6-1 to TRBJ2-2, with D maybe TRBD2 (6 bases). The germline CDR1 and CDR2 sequences are MNHNS and SASEGT. Trimming shortened V by 1 base and J by 1 base, and 7 bases separated the two germline ends. The CDR3 sequence is 15 residues long. The DNA of the CDR3 is TGTGCCAGCAGTGAAGTTAGCGGGAACACCGGGGAGCTGTTTTTT. Protein product: CASSEVSGNTGELFF.

This clone was seen only once. The V gene is TRBV7-9, the J gene TRBJ2-5, with 7 nucleotides matching TRBD2. Trimming removed 0 bases from V and 4 bases from J; junction bases left unmatched: 5. Germline V gene sequence: CDR1 SEHNR, CDR2 FQNEAQ (reference sequence). This CDR3 has 15 residues. The CDR3 DNA reads as TGTGCCAGCAGCTTAGCCGGGACTACCCGAGAGACCCAGTACTTC. Translation: CASSLAGTTRETQYF.

CDR3 residues: CSAGTVPYEQYF. CDR3 nucleotides: TGCAGCGCCGGGACAGTGCCCTACGAGCAGTACTTC. The chain is built from TRBV29-1 and TRBJ2-7, with 7 bases aligning to TRBD1. The CDR3 is made up of 12 amino acids. J was trimmed by 2 bases and V by 7 bases; bases with no gene match: 5. Germline CDR1 reads SQVTM; CDR2 reads ANQGSEA.

The rearrangement links TRBV18 to TRBJ2-1; D unclear. Per germline, CDR1 KGHSH and CDR2 LQKENI. V was trimmed by 1 base and J by 0 bases, leaving 7 bases between them. This CDR3 has 15 residues. The CDR3 sequence: CASSPLASSYNEQFF. Written as DNA, the CDR3 is TGTGCCAGCTCACCACTCGCCAGCTCCTACAATGAGCAGTTCTTC.

The chain combines TRBV5-8 with TRBJ2-5; no definite D call. Germline assignment: CDR1 SGHTS and CDR2 YDEGEE. The CDR3 sequence is 16 residues long. V was cut by 1 base and J by 2 bases, with 15 bases left in between. CDR3 nucleotides: TGTGCCAGCAGCTTGCTTTGGGGTTCGAGACAAGAGACCCAGTACTTC. Translating it yields CASSLLWGSRQETQYF.

This chain links TRBV7-9 with TRBJ2-5; D possibly corresponds to TRBD1 (6 bases). Germline values: CDR1 SEHNR, CDR2 FQNEAQ (reference sequence). The CDR3 spans 15 residues. The V gene lost 1 base and the J gene lost 1 base, with 10 bases spanning the gap. CDR3 sequence: CASSLGDIPQETQYF. In nucleotides, the CDR3 is TGTGCCAGCAGCTTAGGGGACATCCCCCAAGAGACCCAGTACTTC.

The chain couples TRBV29-1 to TRBJ1-3, with a weak D call TRBD1 (5 bases). The CDR3 totals 15 residues. Trimming cost V 0 bases and J 4 bases, with 13 bases left between them. The germline CDR1 and CDR2 sequences are SQVTM and ANQGSEA. The CDR3 sequence is CSVEDPGIRGNTIYF. In DNA form, the CDR3 reads TGCAGCGTTGAAGATCCAGGGATACGGGGAAACACCATATATTTT. The variable domain in full, with the rest retrieved from reference TRBV29-1 and TRBJ1-3, is SAVISQKPSRDICQRGTSLTIQCQVDSQVTMMFWYRQQPGQSLTLIATANQGSEATYESGFVIDKFPISRPNLTFSTLTVSNMSPEDSSIYLCSVEDPGIRGNTIYFGEGSWLTVV.

By sample fraction, this clone is medium-sized (0.01 to 0.1%). The chain couples TRBV2 to TRBJ1-2; D gene uncertain. The CDR3 spans 12 residues. Germline V lookup: CDR1 SNHLY, CDR2 FYNNEI. Trimming removed 1 base from V and 7 bases from J, with 7 bases in between. DNA of the CDR3: TGTGCCAGCAGTGAAGAAGTGGCTGGCTACACCTTC. Its translation is CASSEEVAGYTF.

This sequence joins TRBV5-4 and TRBJ2-2; 9 nucleotides align to TRBD2. The CDR3 covers 17 residues. CDR1 and CDR2 from the germline V gene are SGHNT and YYREEE (reference sequence). V dropped 0 bases and J dropped 7; count of bases not matched to a gene: 10. The CDR3 here is CASSLAPGGRANGELFF. CDR3 nucleotide sequence: TGTGCCAGCAGCTTGGCTCCTGGCGGGAGGGCGAACGGGGAGCTGTTTTTT.

The chain combines TRBV13 with TRBJ2-1; a weak D match, TRBD2 (6 bases). V lost 8 bases to trimming and J lost 9 bases, with 23 bases between them. This CDR3 has 15 residues. Germline CDR1 PRHDT, CDR2 FYEKMQ (reference sequence). This CDR3 reads CASGWGPTSSAEQFF. The CDR3 nucleotides read TGTGCCAGCGGTTGGGGCCCTACTAGCTCCGCTGAGCAGTTCTTC.

The chain uses TRBV5-1 and TRBJ2-2; 12 nucleotides match TRBD2. The junction had 2 bases not matched to a gene; V was cut back by 0 bases and J by 5 bases. The CDR3 extends over 16 amino acids. Per the germline V gene, CDR1 is SGHRS and CDR2 is YFSETQ. In DNA, the CDR3 is TGCGCCAGCAGCTTGGGACTAGCGGGAGAAACCGGGGAGCTGTTTTTT. The encoded protein is CASSLGLAGETGELFF.

On this clone itself: Distinct nucleotide sequences in the sample also encode this CDR3. Written as DNA, the CDR3 is TGTGCCAGCAGTCTCCTCGGGCGGAGTTACAATGAGCAGTTCTTC. It encodes CASSLLGRSYNEQFF. This chain connects TRBV28 to TRBJ2-1; D gene uncertain. The CDR3 sequence is 15 residues long. Trimming left V 5 bases short and J 4 bases short, with 15 bases between. Germline V lookup: CDR1 MDHEN, CDR2 SYDVKM. Using reference TRBV28 and TRBJ2-1 for the parts outside the CDR3, the full variable domain is DVKVTQSSRYLVKRTGEKVFLECVQDMDHENMFWYRQDPGLGLRLIYFSYDVKMKEKGDIPEGYSVSREKKERFSLILESASTNQTSMYLCASSLLGRSYNEQFFGPGTRLTVL.

This clone was recorded at least ten times. The chain employs TRBV7-9 and TRBJ2-7; D not certain. Germline V gene lookup returns CDR1 SEHNR and CDR2 FQNEAQ (reference sequence). CDR3 length: 18 residues. V was pared by 1 base and J by 3 bases, with 22 bases between. This CDR3 reads CASSLVDGKAPSYYEQYF. CDR3 sequence (DNA): TGTGCCAGCAGCTTAGTAGACGGCAAGGCCCCGTCCTACTACGAGCAGTACTTC.

This clone has just a few counts. The chain is built from TRBV2 and TRBJ2-5; 11 bases fit TRBD1. In germline, CDR1 is SNHLY, CDR2 FYNNEI. The CDR3 runs 13 residues. V dropped 4 bases and J dropped 6; count of bases not matched to a gene: 1. CDR3 sequence reads: CASSGDRGKTQYF. The CDR3 coding sequence is TGTGCCAGCAGTGGGGACAGGGGGAAGACCCAGTACTTC.

The V call is TRBV10-2, the J call TRBJ1-5; D is unresolved. CDR1 is WSHSY and CDR2 is SAAADI in the germline V gene. The CDR3 contains 15 residues. V lost 2 bases to trimming and J lost 2 bases, with 10 bases between them. The CDR3 DNA sequence: TGCGCCAGCAGTGAGACGGCCGTACGCAATCAGCCCCAGCATTTT. This encodes CASSETAVRNQPQHF.

This clone has only a few counts. The CDR3 DNA reads TGTGCCAGCAGCCCTGGGCTGGACCACGGAGGGACCCAGTACTTC. Translation gives CASSPGLDHGGTQYF. The V gene is TRBV6-5, the J gene TRBJ2-5; maybe TRBD2 (5 bases). In germline, CDR1 is MNHEY, CDR2 SVGAGI. Deletions cut 6 bases from V and 7 bases from J, with 21 bases between. The CDR3 consists of 15 residues.

By share, this clone ranks as medium-sized. The chain carries TRBV11-3 and TRBJ1-2; D ambiguous. Germline V gene lookup returns CDR1 SGHNT and CDR2 YENEEA. The CDR3 consists of 12 residues. Trimming removed 6 bases from V and 4 bases from J, with 9 bases in between. CDR3 bases: TGTGCCAGCAGTGAATTTGGCTATGGCTACACCTTC. Translation: CASSEFGYGYTF.

The rearrangement uses TRBV15 and TRBJ1-1; perhaps TRBD1 as D (6 bases). The CDR3 extends over 13 amino acids. V was pared by 1 base and J by 10 bases, with 13 bases between. Germline V gene sequence: CDR1 LNHNV, CDR2 YYDKDF (reference sequence). Written as DNA, the CDR3 is TGTGCCACCAGCAGAGGGACAGCTAGTTTAGCTTTCTTT. It encodes CATSRGTASLAFF. Looking up the rest from reference TRBV15 and TRBJ1-1 gives the full variable domain: DAMVIQNPRYQVTQFGKPVTLSCSQTLNHNVMYWYQQKSSQAPKLLFHYYDKDFNNEADTPDNFQSRRPNTSFCFLDIRSPGLGDTAMYLCATSRGTASLAFFGQGTRLTVV.

This clone appeared a few times. J is TRBJ2-2 and V is TRBV7-6; no firm D call. Germline loops: CDR1 SGHVS, CDR2 FNYEAQ. V was shortened by 8 bases and J by 6 bases, with 10 bases between the two germline ends. The CDR3 loop spans 12 amino acids. The CDR3 DNA is TGTGCCAGCGGCTCAAGGGCCGGGGAGCTGTTTTTT. Residues: CASGSRAGELFF.

The chain combines TRBV18 with TRBJ2-1, with TRBD2 matching over 14 bases. Germline V gene sequence: CDR1 KGHSH, CDR2 LQKENI. The V gene end was trimmed by 6 bases and the J gene end by 4 bases; junction bases not matched to a gene: 5. The CDR3 is made up of 16 amino acids. Here the CDR3 reads CASSSGTSGSYNEQFF. In nucleotides, the CDR3 is TGTGCCAGCTCGTCCGGGACTAGCGGGAGTTACAATGAGCAGTTCTTC.

This rearrangement joins TRBV9 to TRBJ2-7; D unclear. This CDR3 contains 14 residues. Trimming pared 4 bases from V and 6 bases from J, leaving 17 bases between. Germline V lookup: CDR1 SGDLS, CDR2 YYNGEE. The CDR3 nucleotides are TGTGCCAGCAGCTTGAGACCCAGTGCGGCCGAGCAGTACTTC. It translates to CASSLRPSAAEQYF.

This chain links TRBV10-2 with TRBJ1-1; 9 positions match TRBD1. The CDR3 spans 16 residues. The V gene's germline CDR1 is WSHSY and CDR2 SAAADI. The V segment lost 3 bases and the J segment 1 base; nucleotides outside the gene matches: 6. The CDR3 nucleotides are TGCGCCAGCAGTGACGCCTGGGACAGGGCGAACACTGAAGCTTTCTTT. Translation gives CASSDAWDRANTEAFF.

Written as DNA, the CDR3 is TGTGCCAGCAGCCTCCCGGGACAGGGAGGTTTGGAGCAGTACTTC. Amino acid sequence: CASSLPGQGGLEQYF. The V and J genes are TRBV28 and TRBJ2-7, with 9 bases identical to TRBD1. Germline V lookup: CDR1 MDHEN, CDR2 SYDVKM. J gave up 7 bases and V 6 bases, and 13 bases lay outside the gene matches. The CDR3 runs to 15 residues.